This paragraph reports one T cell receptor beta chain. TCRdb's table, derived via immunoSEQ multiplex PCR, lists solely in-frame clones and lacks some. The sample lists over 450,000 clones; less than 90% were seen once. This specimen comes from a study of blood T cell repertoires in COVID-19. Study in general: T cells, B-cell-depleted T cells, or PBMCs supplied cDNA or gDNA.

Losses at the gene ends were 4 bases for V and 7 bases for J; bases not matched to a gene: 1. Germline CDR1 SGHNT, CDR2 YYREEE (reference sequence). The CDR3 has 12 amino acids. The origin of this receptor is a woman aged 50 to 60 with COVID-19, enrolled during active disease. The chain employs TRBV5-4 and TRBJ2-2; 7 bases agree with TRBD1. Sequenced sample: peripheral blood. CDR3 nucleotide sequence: TGTGCCAGCAGCCGACAGGGCGGGGAGCTGTTTTTT. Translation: CASSRQGGELFF.